A selection of T cell receptor beta chains follows, all from one sample in a study of neurological immune-mediated disorders. TCRdb redid the calling of the 5' RACE reads with MiXCR, one entry per CDR3 protein. The repertoire holds 54,000 or so distinct CDR3 sequences, with 3.8% as singletons. The sample taken for sequencing was PBMCs. The receptors were gathered from a man aged 55 to 70 with multiple sclerosis. Both conserved end residues are part of each CDR3. The D gene is left open where the match is weak. Where a row states a size, it is once, few, many or the class of an expanded clone; other rows omit it.

J gene | clone size | V gene | CDR3 length | D gene | CDR3 DNA | CDR3 protein
TRBJ2-2 | many | TRBV9 | 19 | . | TGTGCCAGCAGCGAACGGGGAGGCCCAGATTTCATCGGGACCGGGGAGCTGTTTTTT | CASSERGGPDFIGTGELFF
TRBJ2-2 | . | TRBV12-3/TRBV12-4 | 13 | TRBD2 | TGTGCCAGCAGCTTTAGCGGGACCGGGGAGCTGTTTTTT | CASSFSGTGELFF
TRBJ2-6 | many | TRBV10-3 | 15 | . | TGTGCCATCAGTGAGGCCATGTTTGGGGCCAACGTCCTGACTTTC | CAISEAMFGANVLTF
TRBJ2-7 | many | TRBV5-1 | 12 | . | TGCGCCAGCAGCTACCGAGGGGGCGAGCAGTACTTC | CASSYRGGEQYF
TRBJ2-5 | few | TRBV20-1 | 12 | . | TGCAGTGCTCTCGCCTACACGGGGACCCAGTACTTC | CSALAYTGTQYF
TRBJ1-1 | many | TRBV27 | 11 | . | TGTGCCAGCGCCCGCGGCACTGAAGCTTTCTTT | CASARGTEAFF
TRBJ2-1 | many | TRBV7-2 | 12 | . | TGTGCCAGCAGCGGAACCTACAATGAGCAGTTCTTC | CASSGTYNEQFF
TRBJ2-7 | many | TRBV5-1 | 11 | . | TGCGCCAGCAGCGGGAGTTACGAGCAGTACTTC | CASSGSYEQYF
TRBJ2-5 | many | TRBV20-1 | 13 | . | TGCAGTGCCCTCTACAGATACCAAGAGACCCAGTACTTC | CSALYRYQETQYF
TRBJ2-5 | medium-sized | TRBV5-1 | 14 | . | TGCGCCAGCAGCTTGGCCGGGACTCAAGAGACCCAGTACTTC | CASSLAGTQETQYF
TRBJ2-5 | many | TRBV15 | 13 | . | TGTGCCACCAGCAGAGCCGGGGGAGAGACCCAGTACTTC | CATSRAGGETQYF
TRBJ1-2 | many | TRBV20-1 | 15 | TRBD1 | TGCAGTGCTAGACGGCTTCAGGGGGCCGCGTATGGCTACACCTTC | CSARRLQGAAYGYTF
TRBJ2-3 | many | TRBV20-1 | 14 | . | TGCAGTGCTAGAGAAGGACCTAGCACAGATACGCAGTATTTT | CSAREGPSTDTQYF
TRBJ2-2 | many | TRBV10-3 | 14 | TRBD1 | TGTGCCATCCATGGGGACAGTCACACCGGGGAGCTGTTTTTT | CAIHGDSHTGELFF
TRBJ2-7 | many | TRBV10-1 | 12 | . | TGCGCCAGCAGTGAAGGCAGCTACGAGCAGTACTTC | CASSEGSYEQYF
TRBJ2-7 | many | TRBV12-3/TRBV12-4 | 12 | . | TGTGCCAGCAGTTTGGTATTCAACGAGCAGTACTTC | CASSLVFNEQYF
TRBJ2-3 | many | TRBV9 | 13 | . | TGTGCCAGCACGAGGCTGAACACAGATACGCAGTATTTT | CASTRLNTDTQYF
TRBJ1-5 | many | TRBV4-2 | 18 | . | TGTGCCAGCAGCCATGACCGTACGGACCTTTATAGCAATCAGCCCCAGCATTTT | CASSHDRTDLYSNQPQHF
TRBJ1-1 | few | TRBV12-3/TRBV12-4 | 15 | . | TGTGCCAGCAGTTTGGGAGGAAGGGGGACCACTGAAGCTTTCTTT | CASSLGGRGTTEAFF
TRBJ1-5 | many | TRBV20-1 | 16 | . | TGCAGTGCTAGAGATTATCGTCAAAATAGCAATCAGCCCCAGCATTTT | CSARDYRQNSNQPQHF
TRBJ2-3 | many | TRBV6-4 | 14 | . | TGTGCCAGCAGTGACTCACAGGGCACAGATACGCAGTATTTT | CASSDSQGTDTQYF
TRBJ2-5 | many | TRBV7-9 | 16 | . | TGTGCCAGCAGCTTGTTACACAGGATTTCAAGGGAGACCCAGTACTTC | CASSLLHRISRETQYF
TRBJ2-1 | many | TRBV12-3/TRBV12-4 | 16 | . | TGTGCCAGCACCTCCACCGAAGGTAGTTCCTACAATGAGCAGTTCTTC | CASTSTEGSSYNEQFF
TRBJ1-5 | many | TRBV5-5 | 14 | . | TGTGCCAGCAGCTTGGGGGTGGTAAATCAGCCCCAGCATTTT | CASSLGVVNQPQHF
TRBJ2-1 | many | TRBV6-4 | 13 | TRBD1 | TGTGCCAGCGGGACAGGACTCAGGAATGAGCAGTTCTTC | CASGTGLRNEQFF
TRBJ2-5 | many | TRBV5-1 | 17 | TRBD2 | TGCGCCAGCAGCTCGCGATTGGGACTAGCGGGATCGGAGACCCAGTACTTC | CASSSRLGLAGSETQYF
TRBJ2-7 | many | TRBV9 | 14 | TRBD1 | TGTGCCAGCAGCGTGACAGGGGGGCCCTACGAGCAGTACTTC | CASSVTGGPYEQYF
TRBJ2-7 | many | TRBV7-2 | 16 | TRBD1 | TGTGCCAGCAGCCCCCGGCCGGGACAGGGGACCTACGAGCAGTACTTC | CASSPRPGQGTYEQYF
TRBJ1-2 | few | TRBV20-1 | 12 | TRBD1 | TGCAGTGTCTCGGACAGGGAGGATGGCTACACCTTC | CSVSDREDGYTF
TRBJ2-2 | many | TRBV5-1 | 12 | . | TGCGCCAGCAGCTTACTGGGCGGGGAGCTGTTTTTT | CASSLLGGELFF
TRBJ1-5 | many | TRBV12-3/TRBV12-4 | 17 | TRBD1 | TGTGCCAGCAGTTACTTGACAGGGGGCGGTATCGATCAGCCCCAGCATTTT | CASSYLTGGGIDQPQHF
TRBJ2-2 | few | TRBV27 | 14 | . | TGTGCCAGCAGTATACGGACAGACGGGTCCCGACTGTTTTTT | CASSIRTDGSRLFF
TRBJ2-5 | . | TRBV29-1 | 11 | . | TGCAGCGTTCTGGAGTGGGAGACCCAGTACTTC | CSVLEWETQYF
TRBJ2-1 | many | TRBV20-1 | 15 | . | TGCAGTGCTGGCCCCCCCCAGGGGCGCGACAATGAGCAGTTCTTC | CSAGPPQGRDNEQFF
TRBJ2-2 | many | TRBV10-3 | 15 | . | TGTGCCATCAGTGATGGGACGGCAAACACCGGGGAGCTGTTTTTT | CAISDGTANTGELFF
TRBJ2-1 | many | TRBV5-1 | 15 | TRBD2 | TGCGCCAGCAGCTTTGCCAGCGGGGGCGGCAATGAGCAGTTCTTC | CASSFASGGGNEQFF
TRBJ2-5 | many | TRBV12-3/TRBV12-4 | 13 | . | TGTGCCAGCGGCACGTTGGTCCAAGAGACCCAGTACTTC | CASGTLVQETQYF
TRBJ2-5 | many | TRBV10-3 | 14 | . | TGTGCCATCAGTGAGTCGACCCTCTCTTGGACCCAGTACTTC | CAISESTLSWTQYF
TRBJ1-6 | many | TRBV7-2 | 14 | . | TGTGCCAGCAGCTTAGGGACAGAGGGTTCACCCCTCCACTTT | CASSLGTEGSPLHF
TRBJ2-7 | many | TRBV3-1 | 15 | TRBD1 | TGTGCCAGCAGCCCCTTAAGACAGGGGGCGCGCAAGCAGTACTTC | CASSPLRQGARKQYF
TRBJ2-5 | many | TRBV20-1 | 15 | TRBD2 | TGCAGTGCGCAATCCTCGACTAGCGGGCAAGAGACCCAGTACTTC | CSAQSSTSGQETQYF
TRBJ2-7 | many | TRBV7-2 | 12 | . | TGTGCCAGCAGCTTTAACCCCTACGAGCAGTACTTC | CASSFNPYEQYF
TRBJ2-7 | . | TRBV29-1 | 13 | TRBD1 | TGCAGCGTTGTTATAGGACAGGGCTACGAGCAGTACTTC | CSVVIGQGYEQYF
TRBJ2-1 | many | TRBV10-3 | 16 | . | TGTGCCATCAGTGAGTCGAAACTTGGCGGGGATGGTGAGCAGTTCTTC | CAISESKLGGDGEQFF
TRBJ2-3 | many | TRBV5-5 | 17 | TRBD1 | TGTGCCAGCAGCTCCTTCAACCGAAAAGGGGGCGTCGGTACGCAGTATTTT | CASSSFNRKGGVGTQYF
TRBJ2-3 | many | TRBV5-1 | 15 | . | TGCGCCAGCAGCTTGCGGCAGGGTTTAACAGATACGCAGTATTTT | CASSLRQGLTDTQYF
TRBJ2-7 | many | TRBV20-1 | 13 | . | TGCAGTGCGACCGGAGGGGGGCCCTACGAGCAGTACTTC | CSATGGGPYEQYF
TRBJ1-2 | many | TRBV20-1 | 12 | TRBD1 | TGCAGTGCCCGACAGGGGAACTATGGCTACACCTTC | CSARQGNYGYTF
TRBJ1-1 | . | TRBV7-9 | 12 | TRBD1 | TGTGCCAGCAGCTCCGGGGACAGGAGGGCTTTCTTT | CASSSGDRRAFF
TRBJ2-5 | many | TRBV19 | 14 | TRBD1 | TGTGCCAGTCCCACTCTGGACAGGGTCTGGGACCAGTACTTC | CASPTLDRVWDQYF
TRBJ1-1 | many | TRBV7-3 | 13 | . | TGTGCCAGCAGCTTAACAACAGACACTGAAGCTTTCTTT | CASSLTTDTEAFF
TRBJ2-1 | many | TRBV20-1 | 15 | TRBD2 | TGCAGTGCTAGAGACGTAACTAGCGCCCAAGGTCGGCAGTTCTTC | CSARDVTSAQGRQFF
TRBJ2-5 | many | TRBV20-1 | 12 | . | TGCAGTGCTAGAACCGGGAGCGAGACCCAGTACTTC | CSARTGSETQYF
TRBJ2-5 | many | TRBV12-3/TRBV12-4 | 15 | TRBD1 | TGTGCCAGCGGAACCGGGACAGGGCTTCAAGAGACCCAGTACTTC | CASGTGTGLQETQYF
TRBJ2-2 | many | TRBV5-1 | 14 | . | TGCGCCAGCACTCTAACAGGGAACACCGGGGAGCTGTTTTTT | CASTLTGNTGELFF
TRBJ2-3 | many | TRBV6-1 | 17 | . | TGTGCCAGCAGTGAAGGAGGCGGGTCGACATACACAGATACGCAGTATTTT | CASSEGGGSTYTDTQYF